This record looks at one T cell receptor beta chain sequence and its context. The same CDR3 is also encoded by other DNA sequences in this sample. The sample comes from a study of shared clonotypes between healthy human individuals. Trimming shortened V by 2 bases and J by 2 bases, and 7 bases separated the two germline ends. Germline V gene lookup returns CDR1 MDHEN and CDR2 SYDVKM. This CDR3 comprises 14 residues. The method was immunoSEQ multiplex PCR; TCRdb's version includes in-frame clones alone and lacks a portion of them. The table records about 680,000 clones, about three quarters of them present only once.

The TCR comes from a woman in her 30s in good health. Sequencing was done on a sample of memory CD4+ T cells sorted from blood. As to subset: CD45RA-negative fraction. This chain uses TRBV28 with TRBJ1-5; no reliable D call. The CDR3 loop is CASSLGGGNQPQHF. CDR3 DNA sequence: TGTGCCAGCAGTTTAGGAGGAGGCAATCAGCCCCAGCATTTT.